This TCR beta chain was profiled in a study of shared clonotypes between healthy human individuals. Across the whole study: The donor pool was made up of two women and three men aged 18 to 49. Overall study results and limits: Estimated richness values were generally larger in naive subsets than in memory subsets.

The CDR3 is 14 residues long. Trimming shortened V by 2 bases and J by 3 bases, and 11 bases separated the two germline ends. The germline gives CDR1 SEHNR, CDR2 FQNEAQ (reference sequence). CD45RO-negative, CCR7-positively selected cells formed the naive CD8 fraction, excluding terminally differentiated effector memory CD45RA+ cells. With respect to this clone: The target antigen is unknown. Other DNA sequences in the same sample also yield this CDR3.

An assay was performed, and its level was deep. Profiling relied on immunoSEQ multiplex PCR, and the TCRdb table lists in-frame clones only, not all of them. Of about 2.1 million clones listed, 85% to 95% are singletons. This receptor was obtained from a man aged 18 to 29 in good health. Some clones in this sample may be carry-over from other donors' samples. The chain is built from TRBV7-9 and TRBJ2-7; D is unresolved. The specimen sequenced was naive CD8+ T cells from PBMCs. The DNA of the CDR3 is TGTGCCAGCAGCTTATCGGGCAGAAGCTACGAGCAGTACTTC. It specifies CASSLSGRSYEQYF.